These 8 T cell receptor beta chains were all obtained from the same sample, sequenced in a study of blood T cell repertoires in COVID-19. This table comes from immunoSEQ multiplex PCR, and its TCRdb copy is limited to in-frame clones, with some not included. In the table there are about 87,000 clones, more than 70% of which are singletons. The specimen sequenced was peripheral blood. All receptors derive from a human donor with acute or convalescent COVID-19. The donor label of this sample is uncertain.

The genes are TRBV28 and TRBJ2-7, with TRBD2 as a possible D gene (6 bases). This CDR3 region has 16 residues. The germline V and J ends were trimmed by 5 bases and 3 bases, with 20 bases remaining between them. Germline V CDR1 and CDR2: MDHEN, SYDVKM. The CDR3 region has the DNA TGTGCCAGCAGTACCCCCTCGGGGGAGAGGGGCTACGAGCAGTACTTC. This encodes CASSTPSGERGYEQYF.

The chain joins TRBV19 to TRBJ2-3, with TRBD1 identical over 8 bases. J was trimmed by 1 base and V by 5 bases; bases with no gene match: 2. Germline V lookup: CDR1 LNHDA, CDR2 SQIVND (reference sequence). The CDR3 runs to 14 residues. The CDR3: CASSVTGGTDTQYF. Here the CDR3 DNA reads TGTGCCAGTAGTGTGACAGGGGGCACAGATACGCAGTATTTT.

This chain joins TRBV7-2 and TRBJ1-2; 8 bases match TRBD1. The length of the CDR3 is 16 residues. The junction had 12 bases not matched to a gene; V was cut back by 5 bases and J by 4 bases. Germline V gives CDR1 SGHTA, CDR2 FQGNSA. CDR3 DNA: TGTGCCAGCAGCCCGCGGGACAGGTCGCCGTTCTATGGCTACACCTTC. Its translation is CASSPRDRSPFYGYTF.

The chain links TRBV5-6 to TRBJ2-1; the match to TRBD2 covers 9 bases. Germline CDR1 reads SGHDT; CDR2 reads YYEEEE. There are 13 residues in the CDR3. Trimming cost V 0 bases and J 10 bases; bases outside gene matches: 2. CDR3 sequence reads: CASSLGLADEQFF. DNA of the CDR3: TGTGCCAGCAGCTTGGGACTAGCGGACGAGCAGTTCTTC.

This clone was seen a few times. This rearrangement joins TRBV2 to TRBJ1-5, with D perhaps TRBD1 (5 bases). Trimming removed 3 bases at V and 0 bases at J, with 15 bases between. This CDR3 has 17 residues. Germline CDR1 and CDR2: SNHLY and FYNNEI. The CDR3 here is CASSDGARTNSNQPQHF. For the CDR3, the DNA is TGTGCCAGCAGTGATGGGGCGAGGACTAATAGCAATCAGCCCCAGCATTTT.

V is TRBV24-1 and J is TRBJ1-3; 9 bases line up with TRBD1. The CDR3 has 16 residues. CDR1 KGHDR and CDR2 SFDVKD come from the germline V gene. The ends lost 4 bases at V and 3 bases at J; junction bases unmatched: 6. The CDR3 coding sequence is TGTGCCACCAGTGACCCAGGACAGGGGAGTGGAAACACCATATATTTT. Residues: CATSDPGQGSGNTIYF.

The CDR3 loop reads CASRKGTDQPQHF. Written as DNA, the CDR3 is TGTGCCAGCAGGAAAGGGACAGATCAGCCCCAGCATTTT. The V and J genes are TRBV6-5 and TRBJ1-5; the match to TRBD1 covers 7 bases. Germline-derived CDR1 and CDR2 are MNHEY and SVGAGI. The CDR3 has 13 amino acids. V dropped 6 bases and J dropped 5; count of bases not matched to a gene: 4.

The chain combines TRBV9 with TRBJ2-5; 7 bases are shared with TRBD1. V lost 0 bases and J lost 4; bases outside the gene matches: 6. The germline V gene encodes CDR1 SGDLS and CDR2 YYNGEE. The CDR3 has 15 residues. The CDR3: CASSVGGQGVETQYF. The CDR3 DNA follows: TGTGCCAGCAGCGTAGGTGGTCAGGGGGTAGAGACCCAGTACTTC.